Given below is one T cell receptor (beta chain) in context. Antigen unknown. The same CDR3 arises from other DNA sequences in this sample as well. The sample comes from a study of cytomegalovirus exposure and HLA in healthy donors. Whole-study findings and limits: First-cohort TCR clusters were later found to tend to co-occur in the 120 or so validation repertoires. Most TCR sequences were seen very rarely across donors, but some public TCRs occurred in many. Cytomegalovirus association was assigned to about 150 TCR beta chains.

Assay: immunoSEQ multiplex PCR; the TCRdb copy retains only in-frame clones and omits some. The sample records about 250,000 clones, roughly 90% being singletons. This CDR3 contains 14 residues. The V gene's germline CDR1 is SGHNT and CDR2 YYREEE (reference sequence). Trimming stripped 4 bases from V and 2 bases from J, with 13 bases between. The sequence derives from a man younger than 30 in good health and CMV-seropositive. The rearrangement joins TRBV5-4 to TRBJ2-7; D may be TRBD1 or TRBD2 (7 bases each). Material: PBMCs. The CDR3 sequence: CASSPGRGPYEQYF. The DNA of the CDR3 is TGTGCCAGCAGCCCAGGGAGGGGGCCCTACGAGCAGTACTTC.